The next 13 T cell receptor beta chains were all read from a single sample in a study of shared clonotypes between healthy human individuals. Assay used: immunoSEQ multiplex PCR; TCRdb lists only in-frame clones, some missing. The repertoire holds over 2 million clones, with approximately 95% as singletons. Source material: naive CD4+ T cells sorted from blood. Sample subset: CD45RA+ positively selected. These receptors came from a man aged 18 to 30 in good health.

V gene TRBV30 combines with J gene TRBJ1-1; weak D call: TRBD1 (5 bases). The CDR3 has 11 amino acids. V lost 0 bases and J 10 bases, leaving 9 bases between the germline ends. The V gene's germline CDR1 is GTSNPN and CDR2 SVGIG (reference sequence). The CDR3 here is CAWSVGRVAFF. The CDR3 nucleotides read TGTGCCTGGAGTGTGGGGCGCGTAGCTTTCTTT.

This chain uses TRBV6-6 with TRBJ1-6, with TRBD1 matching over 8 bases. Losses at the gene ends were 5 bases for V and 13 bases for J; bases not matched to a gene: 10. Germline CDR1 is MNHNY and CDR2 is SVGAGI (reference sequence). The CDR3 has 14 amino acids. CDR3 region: CASSLDRDRPPLHF. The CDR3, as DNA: TGTGCCAGCAGTCTGGACAGGGACCGTCCTCCCCTCCACTTT.

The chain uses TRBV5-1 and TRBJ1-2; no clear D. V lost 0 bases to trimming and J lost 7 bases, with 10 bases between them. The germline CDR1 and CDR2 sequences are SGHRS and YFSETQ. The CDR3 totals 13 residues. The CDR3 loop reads CASSLVGVSGYTF. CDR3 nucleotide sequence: TGCGCCAGCAGCTTGGTCGGGGTCTCTGGCTACACCTTC. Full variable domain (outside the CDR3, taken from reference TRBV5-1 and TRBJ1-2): KAGVTQTPRYLIKTRGQQVTLSCSPISGHRSVSWYQQTPGQGLQFLFEYFSETQRNKGNFPGRFSGRQFSNSRSEMNVSTLELGDSALYLCASSLVGVSGYTFGSGTRLTVV.

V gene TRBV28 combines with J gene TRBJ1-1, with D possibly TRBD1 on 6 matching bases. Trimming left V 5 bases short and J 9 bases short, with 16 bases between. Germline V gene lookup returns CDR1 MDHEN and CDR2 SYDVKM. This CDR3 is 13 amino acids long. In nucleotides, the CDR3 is TGTGCCAGCAGTCTAATACAGGGTACGAAAGCTTTCTTT. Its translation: CASSLIQGTKAFF.

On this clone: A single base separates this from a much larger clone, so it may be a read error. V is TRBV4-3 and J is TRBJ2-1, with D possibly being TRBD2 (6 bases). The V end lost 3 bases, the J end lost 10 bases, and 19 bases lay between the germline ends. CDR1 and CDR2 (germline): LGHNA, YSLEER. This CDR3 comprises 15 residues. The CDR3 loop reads CASSQEDWRGPEQFF. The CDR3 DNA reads TGCGCCAGCAGCCAGGAGGACTGGCGGGGTCCCGAGCAGTTCTTC.

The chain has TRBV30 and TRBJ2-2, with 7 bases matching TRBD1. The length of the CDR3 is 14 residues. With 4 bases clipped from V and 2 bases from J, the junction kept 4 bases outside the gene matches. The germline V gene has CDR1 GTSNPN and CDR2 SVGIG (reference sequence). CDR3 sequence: CAWNHRGNTGELFF. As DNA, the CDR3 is TGTGCCTGGAACCACAGGGGAAACACCGGGGAGCTGTTTTTT.

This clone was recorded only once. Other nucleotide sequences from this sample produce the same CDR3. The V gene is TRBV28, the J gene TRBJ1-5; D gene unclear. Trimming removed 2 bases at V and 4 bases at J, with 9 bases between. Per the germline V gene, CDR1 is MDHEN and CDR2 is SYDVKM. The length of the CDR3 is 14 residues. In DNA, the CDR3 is TGTGCCAGCAGTTTAGGGAAAGGGAATCAGCCCCAGCATTTT. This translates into CASSLGKGNQPQHF.

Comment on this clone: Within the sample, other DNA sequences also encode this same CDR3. The CDR3 loop is CASSEEAKNIQYF. Written as DNA, the CDR3 is TGTGCCAGCAGTGAGGAAGCTAAAAACATTCAGTACTTC. This sequence joins TRBV2 and TRBJ2-4; the D is unclear. Trimming took off 3 bases at V and 4 bases at J, with 7 bases between the two ends. Germline lookup yields CDR1 SNHLY and CDR2 FYNNEI. This CDR3 spans 13 amino acids.

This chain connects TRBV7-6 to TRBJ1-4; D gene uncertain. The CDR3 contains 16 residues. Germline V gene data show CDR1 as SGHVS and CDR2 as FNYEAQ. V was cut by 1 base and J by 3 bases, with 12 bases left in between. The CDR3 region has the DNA TGTGCCAGCAGCTTAGGCGGCCTTGGGGCTAATGAAAAACTGTTTTTT. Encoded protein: CASSLGGLGANEKLFF.

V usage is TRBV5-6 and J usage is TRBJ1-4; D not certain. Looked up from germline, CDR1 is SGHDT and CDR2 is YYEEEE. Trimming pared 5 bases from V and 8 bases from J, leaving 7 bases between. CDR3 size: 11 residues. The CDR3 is CASSYGEKLFF. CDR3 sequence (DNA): TGTGCCAGCAGTTATGGGGAAAAACTGTTTTTT.

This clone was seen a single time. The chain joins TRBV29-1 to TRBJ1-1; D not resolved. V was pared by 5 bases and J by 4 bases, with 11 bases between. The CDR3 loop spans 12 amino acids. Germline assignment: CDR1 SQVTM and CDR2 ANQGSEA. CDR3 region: CSVQGLGTEAFF. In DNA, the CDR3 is TGCAGCGTTCAAGGGCTTGGCACTGAAGCTTTCTTT.

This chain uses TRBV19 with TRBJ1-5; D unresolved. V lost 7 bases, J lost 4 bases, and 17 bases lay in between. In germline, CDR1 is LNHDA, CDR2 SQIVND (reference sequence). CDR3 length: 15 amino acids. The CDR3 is CASIRGPRFNQPQHF. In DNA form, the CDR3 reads TGTGCCAGTATCCGCGGCCCCAGGTTTAATCAGCCCCAGCATTTT.

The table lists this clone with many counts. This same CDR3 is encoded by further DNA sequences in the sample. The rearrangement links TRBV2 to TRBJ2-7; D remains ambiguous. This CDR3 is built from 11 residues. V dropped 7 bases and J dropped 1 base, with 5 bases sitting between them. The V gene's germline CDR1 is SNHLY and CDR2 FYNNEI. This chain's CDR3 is CASKRSYEQYF. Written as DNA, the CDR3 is TGTGCCAGCAAGAGATCCTACGAGCAGTACTTC.